These 30 T cell receptor beta chains came from one sample sequenced in a study of blood T cell repertoires in COVID-19. Sequencing was performed with immunoSEQ multiplex PCR; in TCRdb, only in-frame clones are kept and a portion is missing. The data hold 120,000 to 150,000 clones, with about four fifths observed a single time. Sequencing was done on a sample of peripheral blood. The receptors were gathered from a human donor in a cohort sampled during active COVID-19.

This chain connects TRBV27 to TRBJ2-5; 8 bases map to TRBD1. V shed 0 bases, J shed 2 bases, and the junction held 2 bases outside the gene matches. The germline V gene has CDR1 MNHEY and CDR2 SMNVEV (reference sequence). The CDR3 is 15 amino acids. CDR3 in DNA: TGTGCCAGCAGTTTATCCGGGACAGGACAAGAGACCCAGTACTTC. Its protein product is CASSLSGTGQETQYF.

V and J are TRBV7-2 and TRBJ2-3, with D possibly matching TRBD2 (5 bases). There are 15 residues in the CDR3. Germline CDR1 reads SGHTA; CDR2 reads FQGNSA. The germline V and J ends were trimmed by 5 bases and 2 bases, with 14 bases remaining between them. The CDR3, as DNA: TGTGCCAGCAGCGAAAGACTACGACTCACAGATACGCAGTATTTT. It yields the protein CASSERLRLTDTQYF.

This chain links TRBV7-9 with TRBJ2-1; D is perhaps TRBD1 (6 bases). The length of the CDR3 is 12 residues. Trimming shortened V by 4 bases and J by 11 bases, and 12 bases separated the two germline ends. CDR1 and CDR2 from the germline V gene are SEHNR and FQNEAQ (reference sequence). The DNA of the CDR3 is TGTGCCAGCAGCTCTCGGGGACAAAAGCAGTTCTTC. As protein: CASSSRGQKQFF.

This clone was seen a handful of times. The V gene is TRBV29-1, the J gene TRBJ2-4; TRBD1 matches 12 bases. The CDR3 has 15 amino acids. Unmatched junction bases numbered 8, after V lost 4 bases and J lost 7 bases. CDR1 and CDR2 (germline): SQVTM, ANQGSEA. CDR3 protein: CSVGDRGRFGNIQYF. CDR3 coding DNA: TGCAGCGTTGGGGACAGGGGGCGTTTTGGTAACATTCAGTACTTC.

The V gene is TRBV5-1, the J gene TRBJ2-3, with TRBD2 matching 9 bases. This CDR3 is built from 15 residues. V dropped 3 bases and J dropped 3; count of bases not matched to a gene: 5. The germline V gene encodes CDR1 SGHRS and CDR2 YFSETQ. The CDR3: CASSSAGGRTDTQYF. In DNA form, the CDR3 reads TGCGCCAGCAGCTCTGCGGGGGGGCGTACAGATACGCAGTATTTT.

The rearrangement links TRBV19 to TRBJ1-2; D might be TRBD1 (6 bases). The germline CDR1 and CDR2 sequences are LNHDA and SQIVND (reference sequence). The CDR3 length is 17 residues. The V end was cut by 4 bases, the J end by 2 bases, with 20 bases between. The CDR3 nucleotides are TGTGCCAGTAGTACTCTACAGGGAAAACAAGGGAACTATGGCTACACCTTC. It yields the protein CASSTLQGKQGNYGYTF.

The CDR3 spells CASGAGGGDYGYTF. The CDR3, as DNA: TGTGCCAGCGGGGCAGGCGGAGGGGACTATGGCTACACCTTC. The chain has TRBV11-2 and TRBJ1-2; possibly TRBD1 for D (5 bases). Germline V gives CDR1 SGHAT, CDR2 FQNNGV. The length of the CDR3 is 14 residues. V shed 8 bases and J shed 3 bases, with 16 bases lying between them.

This clone appeared once. This sequence joins TRBV5-1 and TRBJ2-5; tentative D call: TRBD2 (5 bases). The V gene lost 4 bases and the J gene lost 3 bases, with 19 bases spanning the gap. The CDR3 has 16 residues. CDR1 SGHRS and CDR2 YFSETQ come from the germline V gene. The CDR3 DNA reads as TGCGCCAGCAGCGCCGGGGTAGGCACTATGGAAGAGACCCAGTACTTC. Encoded protein: CASSAGVGTMEETQYF.

The J gene is TRBJ2-2, the V gene TRBV7-9; 10 positions agree with TRBD2. CDR3 size: 17 residues. Germline CDR1 reads SEHNR; CDR2 reads FQNEAQ (reference sequence). V trimming: 0 bases; J trimming: 7 bases; junction bases outside the gene matches: 8. The CDR3 nucleotides are TGTGCCAGCAGCTTAGCTAGCGGGGGGCCCGGCGGCGGGGAGCTGTTTTTT. Translated, it gives CASSLASGGPGGGELFF.

V usage is TRBV30 and J usage is TRBJ1-1; D is perhaps TRBD1 (6 bases). The germline CDR1 and CDR2 sequences are GTSNPN and SVGIG (reference sequence). The CDR3 spans 17 residues. Trimming cost V 0 bases and J 0 bases, with 17 bases left between them. The CDR3 is CAWSVGTPPFMNTEAFF. In DNA, the CDR3 is TGTGCCTGGAGTGTAGGGACACCCCCGTTCATGAACACTGAAGCTTTCTTT.

This clone was recorded once. The chain carries TRBV4-1 and TRBJ1-1, with D unclear. Trimming took off 0 bases at V and 4 bases at J, with 15 bases between the two ends. Germline assignment: CDR1 MGHRA and CDR2 YSYEKL. This CDR3 region has 16 residues. CDR3 region: CASSQEAAARSTEAFF. The CDR3 DNA sequence: TGCGCCAGCAGCCAAGAGGCAGCAGCCCGGAGCACTGAAGCTTTCTTT.

The rearrangement joins TRBV9 to TRBJ1-4, with D hard to call. CDR3 size: 14 residues. Trimming cost V 0 bases and J 4 bases, with 7 bases left between them. Germline-derived CDR1 and CDR2 are SGDLS and YYNGEE. The CDR3: CASSVGGNNEKLFF. DNA for the CDR3: TGTGCCAGCAGCGTAGGAGGGAATAATGAAAAACTGTTTTTT.

The V and J genes are TRBV4-3 and TRBJ1-1; 9 bases are a match to TRBD1. With V trimmed by 3 bases and J by 4 bases, 6 bases remained unmatched. CDR1 LGHNA and CDR2 YSLEER come from the germline V gene. This CDR3 is 15 amino acids long. For the CDR3, the DNA is TGCGCCAGCAGCCAGAGGACAGGGGCGCTCACTGAAGCTTTCTTT. Translating gives CASSQRTGALTEAFF.

The chain links TRBV4-2 to TRBJ1-2; TRBD1 is a possible D gene (6 bases). The CDR3 loop spans 18 amino acids. Germline V gives CDR1 LGHNA, CDR2 YNFKEQ. Trimming took 0 bases from V and 4 from J, leaving 21 bases between them. The DNA of the CDR3 is TGTGCCAGCAGCCAAGACCGTTTGGGGGACAACCGGTCCTATGGCTACACCTTC. Its translation is CASSQDRLGDNRSYGYTF.

The chain links TRBV30 to TRBJ1-2, with 10 bases that match TRBD1. After removal of 5 bases from V and 9 bases from J, the junction contained 6 bases not matched to a gene. Germline-derived CDR1 and CDR2 are GTSNPN and SVGIG (reference sequence). This CDR3 region has 12 residues. In DNA form, the CDR3 reads TGTGCCTGGGCCCGGGACAGGGGTAGCTACACCTTC. Protein product: CAWARDRGSYTF.

V usage is TRBV5-8 and J usage is TRBJ1-1; TRBD1 might be the D (5 bases). V was clipped by 2 bases and J by 4 bases, with 6 bases between them. The germline gives CDR1 SGHTS, CDR2 YDEGEE. The CDR3 extends over 12 amino acids. CDR3 in DNA: TGTGCCAGCAGCTTCGGGGGCACTGAAGCTTTCTTT. This encodes CASSFGGTEAFF.

The V gene is TRBV19, the J gene TRBJ1-3; weak D call: TRBD1 (6 bases). The ends were cut back, 11 bases at V and 5 bases at J, with 16 bases in the middle. CDR1 is LNHDA and CDR2 is SQIVND in the germline V gene (reference sequence). This CDR3 spans 13 amino acids. The DNA of the CDR3 is TGTGCCGGAGAAGACAGGACCCGAAACACCATATATTTT. It yields the protein CAGEDRTRNTIYF.

The chain couples TRBV6-5 to TRBJ2-5; D perhaps matches TRBD2 (5 bases). Looked up from germline, CDR1 is MNHEY and CDR2 is SVGAGI. This CDR3 is 13 amino acids long. Trimming removed 7 bases at V and 5 bases at J, with 14 bases between. The CDR3 here is CASKLAGGETQYF. CDR3 DNA sequence: TGTGCCAGCAAACTTGCGGGTGGGGAGACCCAGTACTTC.

The V gene is TRBV19, the J gene TRBJ2-2, with TRBD2 as a possible D gene (6 bases). With 5 bases removed from V and 8 bases from J, the gap between germline ends came to 15 bases. The germline V gene encodes CDR1 LNHDA and CDR2 SQIVND (reference sequence). The CDR3 runs to 14 residues. CDR3 nucleotides: TGTGCCAGTAGTGCGGCAGCGGGCGTGGGGGAGCTGTTTTTT. This gives the protein CASSAAAGVGELFF.

The rearrangement joins TRBV3-1 (or the pseudogene TRBV3-2) to TRBJ2-5, with D maybe TRBD2 (6 bases). Trimming took 4 bases from V and 2 from J, leaving 14 bases between them. The CDR3 has 15 residues. Looked up from germline, CDR1 is LGHDT and CDR2 is YNNKEL (reference sequence). CDR3 DNA: TGTGCCAGCAGCCTCCTAGCGCACCCGCAAGAGACCCAGTACTTC. This translates into CASSLLAHPQETQYF.

The chain has TRBV7-2 and TRBJ2-5, with a possible D match to TRBD2 (6 bases). V was pared by 2 bases and J by 4 bases, with 26 bases between. CDR3 length: 19 amino acids. The germline gives CDR1 SGHTA, CDR2 FQGNSA. CDR3 bases: TGTGCCAGCAGCTTAAAAGGAGGAGGGGTTCTTGTCTCTGCAGAGACCCAGTACTTC. It specifies CASSLKGGGVLVSAETQYF.

This sequence joins TRBV10-1 and TRBJ2-3; perhaps TRBD1 as D (6 bases). The CDR3 sequence is 15 residues long. V was pared by 3 bases and J by 0 bases, with 10 bases between. Germline assignment: CDR1 WNHNN and CDR2 SYGVQD (reference sequence). The CDR3 DNA sequence: TGCGCCAGCAGTGATAAGACAGGTAGCACAGATACGCAGTATTTT. This gives the protein CASSDKTGSTDTQYF.

V and J are TRBV2 and TRBJ2-1; 11 bases match TRBD2. CDR1 and CDR2 (germline): SNHLY, FYNNEI. V shed 5 bases and J 8 bases; nucleotides not matched to a gene: 11. The CDR3 covers 16 residues. This CDR3 reads CASSRRNLAGGDEQFF. In DNA form, the CDR3 reads TGTGCCAGCAGTAGGCGGAACCTAGCGGGGGGCGATGAGCAGTTCTTC.

V is TRBV6-5 and J is TRBJ2-7, with 9 bases identical to TRBD1. Germline CDR1 and CDR2: MNHEY and SVGAGI. J lost 5 bases, V lost 6 bases, and 8 bases had no gene match. The CDR3 is 14 amino acids. The CDR3 nucleotides read TGTGCCAGCAGCCCCGGGACAGGGTCTCACGAGCAGTACTTC. Translating gives CASSPGTGSHEQYF.

The V gene is TRBV11-2, the J gene TRBJ2-7, with D maybe TRBD1 (6 bases). CDR1 SGHAT and CDR2 FQNNGV come from the germline V gene. This CDR3 is 15 amino acids long. V was clipped by 5 bases and J by 2 bases, with 16 bases between them. Here the CDR3 reads CASSRSGGRTYEQYF. The CDR3 coding sequence is TGTGCCAGCAGCCGGTCTGGGGGCAGAACCTACGAGCAGTACTTC.

This chain links TRBV4-2 with TRBJ2-1; 9 bases match TRBD2. The ends lost 1 base at V and 7 bases at J; junction bases unmatched: 11. Germline V gives CDR1 LGHNA, CDR2 YNFKEQ. CDR3 length: 17 residues. The CDR3: CASSQVGGGGAVNEQFF. CDR3 sequence (DNA): TGTGCCAGCAGCCAAGTAGGTGGCGGGGGGGCGGTTAATGAGCAGTTCTTC.

The chain carries TRBV19 and TRBJ1-2, with D perhaps matching TRBD1 (5 bases). Germline V CDR1 and CDR2: LNHDA, SQIVND (reference sequence). This CDR3 is 13 amino acids long. V was cut by 10 bases and J by 7 bases, with 19 bases left in between. As DNA, the CDR3 is TGTGCCACCCTCACGACCCAGGGCAGTGGCTACACCTTC. Its translation is CATLTTQGSGYTF.

To note about this clone: The same CDR3 also results from other DNA sequences found in this sample. The chain carries TRBV9 and TRBJ2-7; 9 bases map to TRBD1. The V gene end was trimmed by 0 bases and the J gene end by 5 bases; junction bases not matched to a gene: 0. CDR1 SGDLS and CDR2 YYNGEE come from the germline V gene. This CDR3 is 13 amino acids long. The CDR3 spells CASSVGQGDEQYF. The CDR3 DNA follows: TGTGCCAGCAGCGTAGGACAGGGGGACGAGCAGTACTTC.

This chain uses TRBV7-9 with TRBJ2-3, with 14 bases lining up with TRBD2. J lost 1 base, V lost 5 bases, and 11 bases had no gene match. The CDR3 totals 19 residues. Germline CDR1 SEHNR, CDR2 FQNEAQ (reference sequence). This CDR3 reads CASSAGLAGDLRGTDTQYF. DNA of the CDR3: TGTGCCAGCAGCGCGGGACTAGCGGGGGACCTAAGGGGCACAGATACGCAGTATTTT.

This chain uses TRBV18 with TRBJ1-1; 8 nucleotides match TRBD1. From germline, CDR1 is KGHSH and CDR2 LQKENI. CDR3 length equals 13 residues. Trimming took 9 bases from V and 6 from J; bases not matched to a gene: 9. This CDR3 is CASADRAGSEAFF. The CDR3 DNA is TGTGCCAGTGCGGACAGGGCCGGCTCTGAAGCTTTCTTT.